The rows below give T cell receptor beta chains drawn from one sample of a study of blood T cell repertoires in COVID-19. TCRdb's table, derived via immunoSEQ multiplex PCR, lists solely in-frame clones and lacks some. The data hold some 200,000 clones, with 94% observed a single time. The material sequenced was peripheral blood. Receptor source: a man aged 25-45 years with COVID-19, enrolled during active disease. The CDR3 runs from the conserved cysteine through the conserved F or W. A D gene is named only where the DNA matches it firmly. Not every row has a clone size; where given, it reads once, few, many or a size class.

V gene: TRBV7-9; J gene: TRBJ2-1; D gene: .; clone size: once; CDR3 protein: CASSSPTSYNEQFF; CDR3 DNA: TGTGCCAGCAGTTCGCCCACATCCTACAATGAGCAGTTCTTC
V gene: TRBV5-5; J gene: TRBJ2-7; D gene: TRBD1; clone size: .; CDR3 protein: CASSRAGQGAYEQYF; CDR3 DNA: TGTGCCAGCAGCAGGGCGGGACAGGGGGCCTACGAGCAGTACTTC
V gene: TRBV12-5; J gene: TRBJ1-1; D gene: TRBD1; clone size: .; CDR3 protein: CASGLNSQGAAFF; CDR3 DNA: TGTGCTAGTGGTTTGAACTCACAGGGGGCGGCTTTCTTT
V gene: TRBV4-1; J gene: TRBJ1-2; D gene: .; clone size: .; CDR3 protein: CASSQRTSGNGYTF; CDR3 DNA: TGCGCCAGCAGCCAACGGACCTCCGGGAATGGCTACACCTTC
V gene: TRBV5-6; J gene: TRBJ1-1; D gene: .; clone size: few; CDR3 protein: CASSGQAATEAFF; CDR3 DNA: TGTGCCAGCAGCGGGCAGGCAGCAACTGAAGCTTTCTTT
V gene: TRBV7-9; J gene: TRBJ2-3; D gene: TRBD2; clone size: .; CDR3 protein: CASSPILAGGTDTQYF; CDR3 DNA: TGTGCCAGCAGCCCGATACTAGCGGGCGGCACAGATACGCAGTATTTT
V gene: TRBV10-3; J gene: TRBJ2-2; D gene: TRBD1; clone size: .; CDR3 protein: CAISEWGPTGTNTGELFF; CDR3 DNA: TGTGCCATCAGTGAGTGGGGCCCGACAGGGACGAACACCGGGGAGCTGTTTTTT
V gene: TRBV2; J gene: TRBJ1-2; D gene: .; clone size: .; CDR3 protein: CASRVSQVANYGYTF; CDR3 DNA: TGTGCCAGCAGAGTTTCCCAGGTAGCTAACTATGGCTACACCTTC
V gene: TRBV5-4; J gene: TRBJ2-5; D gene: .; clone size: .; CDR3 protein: CASSLFSGETQYF; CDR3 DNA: TGTGCCAGCAGCTTGTTCTCCGGGGAGACCCAGTACTTC
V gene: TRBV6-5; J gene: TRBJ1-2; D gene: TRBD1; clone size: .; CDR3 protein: CASSPGQGAGYGYTF; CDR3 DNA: TGTGCCAGCAGTCCGGGACAGGGGGCAGGCTATGGCTACACCTTC
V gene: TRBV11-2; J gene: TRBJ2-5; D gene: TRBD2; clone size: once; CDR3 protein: CASSLAPGRVETQYF; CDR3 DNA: TGTGCCAGCAGCTTAGCCCCGGGGAGGGTGGAGACCCAGTACTTC
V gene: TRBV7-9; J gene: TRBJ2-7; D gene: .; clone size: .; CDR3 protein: CASSLPMTGETYEQYF; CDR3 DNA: TGTGCCAGCAGCCTCCCCATGACGGGTGAGACCTACGAGCAGTACTTC
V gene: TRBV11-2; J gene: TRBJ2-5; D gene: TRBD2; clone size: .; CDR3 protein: CASSLTSGGEETQYF; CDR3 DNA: TGTGCCAGCAGCTTAACCAGCGGGGGGGAAGAGACCCAGTACTTC
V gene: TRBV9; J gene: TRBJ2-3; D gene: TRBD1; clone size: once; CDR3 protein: CASSPPEGQGTDTQYF; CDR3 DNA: TGTGCCAGCAGCCCGCCGGAGGGACAGGGCACAGATACGCAGTATTTT
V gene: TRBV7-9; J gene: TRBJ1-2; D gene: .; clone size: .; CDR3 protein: CASSLGAGGGYTF; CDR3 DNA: TGTGCCAGCAGCTTAGGAGCGGGAGGGGGCTACACCTTC
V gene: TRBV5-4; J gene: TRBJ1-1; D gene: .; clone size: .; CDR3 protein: CASGTPDSQEAFF; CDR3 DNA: TGTGCCAGCGGCACCCCGGACTCCCAGGAAGCTTTCTTT
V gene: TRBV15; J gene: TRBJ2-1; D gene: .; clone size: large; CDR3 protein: CATSLFPGEEQFF; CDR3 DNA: TGTGCCACCAGCTTGTTCCCGGGGGAGGAGCAGTTCTTC
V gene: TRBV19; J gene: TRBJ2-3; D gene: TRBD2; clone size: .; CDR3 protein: CASSFTSGGRSLDTQYF; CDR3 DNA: TGTGCCAGTAGTTTTACTAGCGGGGGCCGCTCTTTGGATACGCAGTATTTT
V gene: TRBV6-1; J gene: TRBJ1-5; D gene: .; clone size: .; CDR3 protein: CASSESGGPNQPQHF; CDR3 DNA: TGTGCCAGCAGTGAATCGGGGGGTCCGAATCAGCCCCAGCATTTT
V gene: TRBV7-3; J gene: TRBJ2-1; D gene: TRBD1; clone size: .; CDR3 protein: CASSQTGGKHNEQFF; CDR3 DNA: TGTGCCAGCAGCCAGACAGGGGGCAAGCACAATGAGCAGTTCTTC
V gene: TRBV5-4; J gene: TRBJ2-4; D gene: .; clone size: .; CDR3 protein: CASSARDFLAKNIQYF; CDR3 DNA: TGTGCCAGCAGCGCCAGGGACTTCCTAGCCAAAAACATTCAGTACTTC
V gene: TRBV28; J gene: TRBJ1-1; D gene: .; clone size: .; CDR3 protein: CASSPRLGNTEAFF; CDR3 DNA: TGTGCCAGCAGTCCCAGGTTGGGGAACACTGAAGCTTTCTTT
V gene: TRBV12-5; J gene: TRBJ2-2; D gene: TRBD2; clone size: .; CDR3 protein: CASTNGGINTGELFF; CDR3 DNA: TGTGCTAGTACCAACGGGGGGATCAACACCGGGGAGCTGTTTTTT
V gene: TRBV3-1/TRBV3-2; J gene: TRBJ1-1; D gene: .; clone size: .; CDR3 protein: CASSQSTGNTEAFF; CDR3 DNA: TGTGCCAGCAGCCAATCGACAGGAAACACTGAAGCTTTCTTT
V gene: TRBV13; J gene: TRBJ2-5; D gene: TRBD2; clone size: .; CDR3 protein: CASSLSGGLQETQYF; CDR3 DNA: TGTGCCAGCAGCTTAAGCGGGGGTCTCCAAGAGACCCAGTACTTC
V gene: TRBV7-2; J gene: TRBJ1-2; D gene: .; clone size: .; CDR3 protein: CASSFIGARYGYTF; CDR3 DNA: TGTGCCAGCAGCTTTATAGGGGCTCGGTATGGCTACACCTTC
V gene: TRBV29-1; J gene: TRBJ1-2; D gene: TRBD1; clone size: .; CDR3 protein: CSVDQGDYGYTF; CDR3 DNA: TGCAGCGTCGATCAGGGGGACTATGGCTACACCTTC
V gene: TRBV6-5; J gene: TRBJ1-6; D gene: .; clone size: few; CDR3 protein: CASRRQTWDNSPLHF; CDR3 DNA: TGTGCCAGCAGGCGGCAAACGTGGGATAATTCACCCCTCCACTTT
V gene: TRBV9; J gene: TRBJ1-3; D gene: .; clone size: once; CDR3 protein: CASSPRPGNSGNTIYF; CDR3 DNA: TGTGCCAGCAGCCCGCGCCCGGGGAACTCTGGAAACACCATATATTTT
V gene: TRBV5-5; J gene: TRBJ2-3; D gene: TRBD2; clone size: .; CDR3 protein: CASSLRLAGGAFTDTQYF; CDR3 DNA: TGTGCCAGCAGCTTGCGGCTAGCGGGGGGCGCTTTCACAGATACGCAGTATTTT
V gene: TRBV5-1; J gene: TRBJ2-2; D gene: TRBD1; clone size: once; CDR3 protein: CASSFGTGGGTGELFF; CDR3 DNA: TGCGCCAGCAGCTTCGGGACAGGGGGAGGCACCGGGGAGCTGTTTTTT
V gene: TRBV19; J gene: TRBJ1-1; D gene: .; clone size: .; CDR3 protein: CASSPFAGLMNTEAFF; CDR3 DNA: TGTGCCAGTAGTCCCTTCGCGGGGCTTATGAACACTGAAGCTTTCTTT
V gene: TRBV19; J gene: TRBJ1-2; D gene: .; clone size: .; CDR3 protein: CASRAGRQYGYTF; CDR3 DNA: TGTGCCAGTAGGGCGGGACGGCAATATGGCTACACCTTC
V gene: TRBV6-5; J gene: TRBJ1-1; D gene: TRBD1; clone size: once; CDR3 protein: CASSSTGANTEAFF; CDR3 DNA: TGTGCCAGCAGTTCGACAGGGGCTAACACTGAAGCTTTCTTT
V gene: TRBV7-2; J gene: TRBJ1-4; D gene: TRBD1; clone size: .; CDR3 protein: CASSLTTGESEKLFF; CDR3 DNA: TGTGCCAGCAGCTTAACGACAGGGGAGAGTGAAAAACTGTTTTTT
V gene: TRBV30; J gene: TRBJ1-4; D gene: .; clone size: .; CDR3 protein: CAWTTRVGGKLFF; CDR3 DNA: TGTGCCTGGACTACCAGGGTGGGGGGAAAACTGTTTTTT
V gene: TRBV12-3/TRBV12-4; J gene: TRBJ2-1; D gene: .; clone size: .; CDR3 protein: CASSLNTYNEQFF; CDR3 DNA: TGTGCCAGCAGTTTAAATACCTACAATGAGCAGTTCTTC
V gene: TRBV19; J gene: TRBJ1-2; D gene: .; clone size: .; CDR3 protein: CASSPDYYGYTF; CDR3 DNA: TGTGCCAGTAGCCCGGACTACTATGGCTACACCTTC
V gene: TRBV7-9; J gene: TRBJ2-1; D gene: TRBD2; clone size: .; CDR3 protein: CASSWTSGGYNEQFF; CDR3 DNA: TGTGCCAGCAGCTGGACTAGCGGGGGCTACAATGAGCAGTTCTTC
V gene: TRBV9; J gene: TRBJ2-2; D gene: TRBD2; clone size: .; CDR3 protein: CASSLSGRGTGELFF; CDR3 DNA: TGTGCCAGCAGCCTTAGCGGGCGAGGCACCGGGGAGCTGTTTTTT
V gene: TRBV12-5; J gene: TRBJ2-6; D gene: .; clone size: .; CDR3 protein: CASGSDSGANVLTF; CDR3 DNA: TGTGCTAGTGGTTCAGACTCTGGGGCCAACGTCCTGACTTTC
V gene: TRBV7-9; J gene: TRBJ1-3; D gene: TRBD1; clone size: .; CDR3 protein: CASSLTGEGNTIYF; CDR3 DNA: TGTGCCAGCAGCCTTACAGGGGAAGGAAACACCATATATTTT
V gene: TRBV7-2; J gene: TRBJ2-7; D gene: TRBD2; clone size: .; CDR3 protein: CASSWDRTSGVYEQYF; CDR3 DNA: TGTGCCAGCAGCTGGGACCGGACTAGCGGGGTCTACGAGCAGTACTTC
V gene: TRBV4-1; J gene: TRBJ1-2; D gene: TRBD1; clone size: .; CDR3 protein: CASSHPGTGLYGYTF; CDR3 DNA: TGCGCCAGCAGCCATCCCGGGACAGGGCTCTATGGCTACACCTTC
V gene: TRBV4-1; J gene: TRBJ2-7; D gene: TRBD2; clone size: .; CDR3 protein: CASSQLLAAYEQYF; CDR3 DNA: TGCGCCAGCAGCCAACTACTAGCGGCATACGAGCAGTACTTC
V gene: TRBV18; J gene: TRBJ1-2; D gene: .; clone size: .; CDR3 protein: CASSEGSYGYTF; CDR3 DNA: TGTGCCAGCTCAGAGGGATCCTATGGCTACACCTTC
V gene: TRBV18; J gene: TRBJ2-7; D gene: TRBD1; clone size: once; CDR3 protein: CASSPRDRDEQYF; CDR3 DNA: TGTGCCAGCTCACCCCGGGACAGGGACGAGCAGTACTTC
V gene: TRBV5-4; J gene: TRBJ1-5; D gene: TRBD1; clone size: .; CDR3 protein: CASSFYGQGSGQPQHF; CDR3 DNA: TGTGCCAGCAGCTTTTACGGACAGGGGAGCGGTCAGCCCCAGCATTTT
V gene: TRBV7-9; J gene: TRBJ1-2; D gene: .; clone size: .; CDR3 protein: CASSPSGHGYTF; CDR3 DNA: TGTGCCAGCAGCCCATCTGGGCATGGCTACACCTTC
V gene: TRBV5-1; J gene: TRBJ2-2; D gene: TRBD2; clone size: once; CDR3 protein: CASAPGTKNTGELFF; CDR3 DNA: TGCGCCAGCGCACCCGGGACTAAGAACACCGGGGAGCTGTTTTTT
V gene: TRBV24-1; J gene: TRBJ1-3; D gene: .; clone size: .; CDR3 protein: CATSDAGSGNTIYF; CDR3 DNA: TGTGCCACCAGTGATGCAGGCTCTGGAAACACCATATATTTT
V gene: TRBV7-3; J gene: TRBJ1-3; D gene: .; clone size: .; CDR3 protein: CASSVQGSGNTIYF; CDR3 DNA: TGTGCCAGCAGCGTACAGGGCTCTGGAAACACCATATATTTT
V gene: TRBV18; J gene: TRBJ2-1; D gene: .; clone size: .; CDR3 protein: CASSPGEEQFF; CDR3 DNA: TGTGCCAGCTCACCTGGGGAGGAGCAGTTCTTC
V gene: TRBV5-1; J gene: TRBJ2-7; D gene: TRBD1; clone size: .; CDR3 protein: CASSLLSGQGRYEQYF; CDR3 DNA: TGCGCCAGCAGCTTGTTATCGGGACAGGGTAGGTACGAGCAGTACTTC
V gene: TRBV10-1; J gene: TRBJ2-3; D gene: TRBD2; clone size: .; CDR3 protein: CASIILAGTSTDTQYF; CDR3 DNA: TGCGCCAGCATCATCCTAGCGGGGACTAGCACAGATACGCAGTATTTT
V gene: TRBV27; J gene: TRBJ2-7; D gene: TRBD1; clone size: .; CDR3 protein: CASSLGPGGYEQYF; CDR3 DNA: TGTGCCAGCAGTTTAGGTCCAGGGGGCTACGAGCAGTACTTC
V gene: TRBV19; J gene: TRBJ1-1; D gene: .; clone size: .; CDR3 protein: CASSMTALNTEAFF; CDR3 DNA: TGTGCCAGTAGTATGACAGCACTGAACACTGAAGCTTTCTTT
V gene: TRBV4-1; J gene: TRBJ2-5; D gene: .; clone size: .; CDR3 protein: CASSRLDSFQETQYF; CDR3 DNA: TGCGCCAGCAGCCGATTAGACAGTTTCCAAGAGACCCAGTACTTC
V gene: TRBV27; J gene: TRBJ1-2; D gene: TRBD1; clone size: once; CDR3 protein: CASSLSGTGSLANYGYTF; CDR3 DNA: TGTGCCAGCAGTTTATCCGGGACAGGGTCCTTAGCTAACTATGGCTACACCTTC
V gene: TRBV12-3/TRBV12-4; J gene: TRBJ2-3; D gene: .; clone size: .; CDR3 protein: CASRGLGFEAQYF; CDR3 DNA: TGTGCCAGCAGAGGTTTAGGCTTTGAGGCGCAGTATTTT